The 25 T cell receptor beta chains given below trace back to one sample, sequenced in a study of cytomegalovirus exposure and HLA in healthy donors. A multiplex PCR was run with 60 Vbeta primers and 13 Jbeta primers. TCRdb's table, derived via immunoSEQ multiplex PCR, lists solely in-frame clones and lacks some. The data hold around 160,000 clones, with just under 80% observed a single time. What was sequenced was PBMCs. The receptors here all came from a man aged 18 to 30 in good health and CMV-seropositive.

This clone has a single count. This chain joins TRBV6-5 and TRBJ1-1; D is undetermined. Germline V CDR1 and CDR2: MNHEY, SVGAGI. V lost 0 bases to trimming and J lost 0 bases, with 8 bases between them. This CDR3 region has 15 residues. CDR3 region: CASSYSRLVNTEAFF. CDR3 coding DNA: TGTGCCAGCAGTTACTCGAGGCTGGTGAACACTGAAGCTTTCTTT.

The chain uses TRBV11-3 and TRBJ2-1; no reliable D call. This CDR3 has 13 amino acids. Germline lookup yields CDR1 SGHNT and CDR2 YENEEA. Trimming removed 4 bases from V and 4 bases from J, with 8 bases in between. CDR3 nucleotide sequence: TGTGCCAGCAGCTCCAGTGTTTACAATGAGCAGTTCTTC. It encodes CASSSSVYNEQFF.

CDR3 loop: CASSESVQSSYASEQYF. In DNA form, the CDR3 reads TGCGCCAGCAGTGAGTCCGTCCAGAGTAGCTACGCTTCGGAGCAGTACTTC. The chain is built from TRBV10-1 and TRBJ2-7; D remains ambiguous. The CDR3 extends over 17 amino acids. Germline lookup yields CDR1 WNHNN and CDR2 SYGVQD (reference sequence). V was trimmed by 0 bases and J by 7 bases, leaving 22 bases between them.

The table lists this clone with a count of one. The rearrangement links TRBV18 to TRBJ2-7; 8 bases align to TRBD2. The germline V gene encodes CDR1 KGHSH and CDR2 LQKENI. V shed 6 bases and J 5 bases; nucleotides not matched to a gene: 9. This CDR3 spans 14 amino acids. The CDR3 spells CASSDTFGRDEQYF. DNA for the CDR3: TGTGCCAGCTCCGACACCTTCGGGAGGGACGAGCAGTACTTC.

This clone appeared a few times. V and J are TRBV6-1 and TRBJ2-7, with 10 nucleotides matching TRBD1. CDR1 and CDR2 (germline): MNHNS, SASEGT. With 7 bases clipped from V and 5 bases from J, the junction kept 11 bases outside the gene matches. CDR3 size: 15 residues. The CDR3 loop is CASTRNHGTGDEQYF. The CDR3 coding sequence is TGTGCCAGCACTCGAAATCATGGGACAGGGGACGAGCAGTACTTC.

A few counts support this clone. The DNA of the CDR3 is TGTGCCTGGACAGGGACTACCGGGGAGCTGTTTTTT. It encodes CAWTGTTGELFF. The chain has TRBV30 and TRBJ2-2; tentatively, D is TRBD2 (6 bases). V lost 4 bases and J lost 5, with 8 bases in between. The germline V gene encodes CDR1 GTSNPN and CDR2 SVGIG (reference sequence). The CDR3 covers 12 residues.

V and J are TRBV13 and TRBJ1-2; possibly TRBD1 for D (6 bases). This CDR3 contains 15 residues. Germline V CDR1 and CDR2: PRHDT, FYEKMQ (reference sequence). Trimming removed 3 bases from V and 6 bases from J, with 17 bases in between. CDR3 loop: CASSFVKDSIDGYTF. CDR3 sequence (DNA): TGTGCCAGCAGCTTCGTTAAGGACAGCATCGATGGCTACACCTTC.

The chain couples TRBV6-1 to TRBJ1-5; no clear D gene. Deletions cut 2 bases from V and 4 bases from J, with 9 bases between. The CDR3 contains 14 residues. Germline V CDR1 and CDR2: MNHNS, SASEGT. The CDR3 sequence is CASSELAANQPQHF. CDR3 coding DNA: TGTGCCAGCAGTGAATTGGCAGCGAATCAGCCCCAGCATTTT.

The chain recombines TRBV7-8 with TRBJ1-1; D is undetermined. V lost 1 base to trimming and J lost 3 bases, with 6 bases between them. The CDR3 runs 13 residues. Germline loops: CDR1 SGHVS, CDR2 FQNEAQ. CDR3 DNA: TGTGCCAGCAGCTTAGTGGACTACACTGAAGCTTTCTTT. Amino acid sequence: CASSLVDYTEAFF. Based on the CDR3 plus reference TRBV7-8 and TRBJ1-1, the full variable domain is GAGVSQSPRYKVAKRGQDVALRCDPISGHVSLFWYQQALGQGPEFLTYFQNEAQLDKSGLPSDRFFAERPEGSVSTLKIQRTQQEDSAVYLCASSLVDYTEAFFGQGTRLTVV.

The chain uses TRBV9 and TRBJ2-1, with D hard to call. The germline V gene has CDR1 SGDLS and CDR2 YYNGEE. V was shortened by 0 bases and J by 3 bases, with 7 bases between the two germline ends. This CDR3 has 14 amino acids. CDR3 nucleotide sequence: TGTGCCAGCAGCGTAGGACTCGACTACAATGAGCAGTTCTTC. Amino acid sequence: CASSVGLDYNEQFF.

This rearrangement joins TRBV5-1 to TRBJ2-6; D possibly corresponds to TRBD1 (5 bases). The germline V gene has CDR1 SGHRS and CDR2 YFSETQ. The V gene lost 4 bases and the J gene lost 2 bases, with 10 bases spanning the gap. The CDR3 totals 15 residues. The DNA for the CDR3 is TGCGCCAGCAGCCCTCAAGGGGCTGGGGCCAACGTCCTGACTTTC. The encoded protein is CASSPQGAGANVLTF.

The chain links TRBV25-1 to TRBJ2-5; 7 bases fit TRBD1. V lost 4 bases and J lost 2; bases outside the gene matches: 16. Germline V gene data show CDR1 as MGHDK and CDR2 as SYGVNS. This CDR3 comprises 18 residues. CDR3 bases: TGTGCCAGCAGTGCCAACTCCGGGACAGTGGATTTTCAAGAGACCCAGTACTTC. Protein product: CASSANSGTVDFQETQYF.

The J gene is TRBJ2-3, the V gene TRBV6-5; D is possibly TRBD1 (6 bases). Germline V gene sequence: CDR1 MNHEY, CDR2 SVGAGI. CDR3 length: 14 amino acids. Deletions cut 7 bases from V and 0 bases from J, with 11 bases between. Here the CDR3 reads CASIGGGSTDTQYF. CDR3 in DNA: TGTGCCAGCATTGGTGGGGGCAGCACAGATACGCAGTATTTT.

The chain uses TRBV28 and TRBJ1-2; no clear D. There are 15 residues in the CDR3. Germline CDR1 and CDR2: MDHEN and SYDVKM. The ends were cut back, 3 bases at V and 2 bases at J, with 13 bases in the middle. The CDR3 bases are TGTGCCAGCAGTTTGGCACAGAAATTGAACTATGGCTACACCTTC. Its translation is CASSLAQKLNYGYTF.

This chain uses TRBV5-4 with TRBJ1-1; no definite D call. The germline CDR1 and CDR2 sequences are SGHNT and YYREEE (reference sequence). The CDR3 extends over 12 amino acids. V lost 4 bases and J lost 1, with 5 bases in between. CDR3 bases: TGTGCCAGCAGCGGAGGGAACACTGAAGCTTTCTTT. It specifies CASSGGNTEAFF. Drawing the rest from reference TRBV5-4 and TRBJ1-1, the complete variable domain is ETGVTQSPTHLIKTRGQQVTLRCSSQSGHNTVSWYQQALGQGPQFIFQYYREEENGRGNFPPRFSGLQFPNYSSELNVNALELDDSALYLCASSGGNTEAFFGQGTRLTVV.

The gene calls are TRBV5-4 and TRBJ2-5, with no clear D. There are 14 residues in the CDR3. Trimming removed 5 bases at V and 1 base at J, with 12 bases between. Per germline, CDR1 SGHNT and CDR2 YYREEE (reference sequence). CDR3 sequence: CASSSLQFQETQYF. CDR3 nucleotides: TGTGCCAGCAGTTCTTTACAGTTCCAAGAGACCCAGTACTTC.

The chain is built from TRBV11-2 and TRBJ2-2, with TRBD1 matching over 8 bases. V was clipped by 1 base and J by 1 base; unmatched bases: 2. Looked up from germline, CDR1 is SGHAT and CDR2 is FQNNGV. This CDR3 region has 16 residues. The CDR3 region is CASSLAGTGNTGELFF. The CDR3 nucleotides read TGTGCCAGCAGCTTAGCAGGGACAGGGAACACCGGGGAGCTGTTTTTT.

The V and J genes are TRBV30 and TRBJ1-6, with D perhaps TRBD1 (6 bases). The CDR3 loop spans 14 amino acids. Germline V gene lookup returns CDR1 GTSNPN and CDR2 SVGIG (reference sequence). V was cut by 5 bases and J by 7 bases, with 15 bases left in between. Here the CDR3 reads CAWERGQWNSPLHF. The DNA for the CDR3 is TGTGCCTGGGAACGTGGACAGTGGAATTCACCCCTCCACTTT. Complete variable domain (other parts from reference TRBV30 and TRBJ1-6): SQTIHQWPATLVQPVGSPLSLECTVEGTSNPNLYWYRQAAGRGLQLLFYSVGIGQISSEVPQNLSASRPQDRQFILSSKKLLLSDSGFYLCAWERGQWNSPLHFGNGTRLTVT.

The chain is built from TRBV9 and TRBJ2-1; 9 nucleotides line up with TRBD1. V was pared by 5 bases and J by 4 bases, with 16 bases of the junction left unmatched. This CDR3 comprises 18 residues. CDR1 is SGDLS, CDR2 YYNGEE, per germline. The CDR3 DNA follows: TGTGCCAGCAGTCATTCCGTACAGGGGGCCTCCTCATACAATGAGCAGTTCTTC. Its protein is CASSHSVQGASSYNEQFF.

The CDR3 spells CASSFMDRGRDGYYEQYF. Here the CDR3 DNA reads TGTGCCAGCAGTTTCATGGACAGGGGCCGGGATGGGTACTACGAGCAGTACTTC. This sequence joins TRBV28 and TRBJ2-7; the match to TRBD1 covers 9 bases. After removal of 3 bases from V and 3 bases from J, the junction contained 15 bases not matched to a gene. The CDR3 has 18 residues. CDR1 MDHEN and CDR2 SYDVKM come from the germline V gene.

The chain links TRBV6-5 to TRBJ2-2, with no clear D. Germline values: CDR1 MNHEY, CDR2 SVGAGI. The CDR3 extends over 14 amino acids. With 2 bases removed from V and 2 bases from J, the gap between germline ends came to 6 bases. For the CDR3, the DNA is TGTGCCAGCAGTTACGGAGAAAACACCGGGGAGCTGTTTTTT. This gives the protein CASSYGENTGELFF.

The chain employs TRBV11-2 and TRBJ2-7; D is undetermined. CDR3 length equals 14 residues. Germline assignment: CDR1 SGHAT and CDR2 FQNNGV. Trimming pared 1 base from V and 3 bases from J, leaving 10 bases between. In DNA form, the CDR3 reads TGTGCCAGCAGCTTAGGTGCCCTAAACTACGAGCAGTACTTC. It encodes CASSLGALNYEQYF.

This clone appeared once. V gene TRBV2 combines with J gene TRBJ1-1, with 7 bases that match TRBD1. V dropped 3 bases and J dropped 10; count of bases not matched to a gene: 8. This CDR3 has 13 residues. Germline V gene lookup returns CDR1 SNHLY and CDR2 FYNNEI. As DNA, the CDR3 is TGTGCCAGCAGTGACTCCCGGGACAGTCGAGCTTTCTTT. Encoded protein: CASSDSRDSRAFF.

The rearrangement joins TRBV10-2 to TRBJ2-2, with TRBD1 as a possible D gene (6 bases). This CDR3 is 16 amino acids long. The V gene lost 7 bases and the J gene lost 6 bases, with 21 bases spanning the gap. Looked up from germline, CDR1 is WSHSY and CDR2 is SAAADI. The CDR3 DNA reads TGCGCCAGCAAGGGACATCTATCTCCAACGGCCGGGGAGCTGTTTTTT. As protein: CASKGHLSPTAGELFF.

The CDR3 DNA sequence: TGTGCCAGCAGCTTACCAATCGGCACCGGGGAGCTGTTTTTT. Translating it yields CASSLPIGTGELFF. The chain has TRBV7-8 and TRBJ2-2, with D hard to call. Looked up from germline, CDR1 is SGHVS and CDR2 is FQNEAQ. The CDR3 covers 14 residues. Deletions cut 2 bases from V and 4 bases from J, with 8 bases between.